This T cell receptor (beta chain) came from a study of blood T cell repertoires in COVID-19. Study information: Samples taken during acute and convalescent COVID-19 were collected in the United States, Italy and Spain. In each case, the material was cDNA or gDNA derived from T cells, B-cell-depleted T cells, or PBMCs.

Original analysis: Scientists estimated how many nucleated cells there were by amplifying reference gene primers. Clones were sequenced by immunoSEQ multiplex PCR, and TCRdb holds only the in-frame ones, with some missing. V and J calls and clone size follow that table, whereas D and trimming were derived from the DNA. In the table there are some 150,000 clones, 85% to 90% of which are singletons. V was shortened by 5 bases and J by 4 bases, with 11 bases between the two germline ends. This CDR3 spans 13 amino acids. V gene TRBV12-3 or TRBV12-4 combines with J gene TRBJ1-2, with a possible D match to TRBD1 (6 bases). The sequencing input was peripheral blood. The receptor was derived from a human donor in a cohort sampled during active COVID-19. The CDR3 coding sequence is TGTGCCAGCAGTGGCCCAGGGGTCTATGGCTACACCTTC. The encoded protein is CASSGPGVYGYTF.